This T cell receptor (beta chain) was captured by sequencing in a study of CD8+CD57+ T cells in acquired aplastic anemia. Across the study: Sorting CD4+ and CD8+ cells gave DNA averaging approximately 3 ug. Study observations and caveats: Fewer than 30 CD8+ CDR3 sequences were shared between patients and controls.

Germline values: CDR1 KGHDR, CDR2 SFDVKD. The CDR3 is made up of 14 amino acids. Patients sequenced had flow cytometry evidence of CD8+CD57+ cell expansion. Points on this clonotype: The antigen is undetermined. The junction differs from germline at one of its ends, possibly a read error.

Template material for TCR beta VDJ and CDR3 profiling consisted of genomic DNA. TCRdb processed the reads anew with MiXCR; each CDR3 protein has one entry. The table includes about 160,000 distinct CDR3 sequences, 65% to 75% detected once. The TCR was taken from a human donor with aplastic anemia. The V and J genes are TRBV24-1 and TRBJ1-2; 8 bases line up with TRBD1. Sequencing was performed on sorted CD4+, CD8+, or CD8+CD57+ T cells (not recorded which) from PBMCs. In DNA form, the CDR3 reads TGTGTCACCAGTGGTATACAGGGGGTGGATGGCTACACCTTC. This gives the protein CVTSGIQGVDGYTF.